The subject of this entry is one TCR beta chain. This record comes from a study of blood T cell repertoires in COVID-19. In the study overall: Material from acute and convalescent COVID-19 was sourced from the United States, Italy and Spain.

Original methodology: Estimation of nucleated cell counts was performed using reference gene primer amplification. Here immunoSEQ multiplex PCR was the method, and the copy in TCRdb shows in-frame clones only, minus some. That table furnishes V, J and clone size, whereas the DNA furnished D and trimming. The sample shows about 190,000 clones, 70% to 90% of them seen only once. V shed 6 bases and J shed 0 bases, with 12 bases lying between them. Germline V gene data show CDR1 as SEHNR and CDR2 as FQNEAQ (reference sequence). This CDR3 comprises 15 residues. The gene calls are TRBV7-9 and TRBJ1-3; no firm D call. Input material: peripheral blood. This receptor was identified in a young man with acute or convalescent COVID-19. The CDR3, as DNA: TGTGCCAGCAGTCTAAGACTGATCTCTGGAAACACCATATATTTT. Its protein is CASSLRLISGNTIYF.